Presented here are 28 T cell receptor beta chains from one specimen sequenced in a study of control samples from healthy donors and cancer patients. The assay was immunoSEQ multiplex PCR, and TCRdb's table has in-frame clones only and misses some. The table lists approximately 190,000 clones. The specimen sequenced was blood. These receptors all come from a woman between 25 and 40 years old in good health.

The chain employs TRBV28 and TRBJ1-3; maybe TRBD1 (5 bases). Between the trimmed V and J ends, which lost 8 bases and 4 bases, there was a span of 9 bases. The CDR3 has 12 residues. Germline V CDR1 and CDR2: MDHEN, SYDVKM. DNA for the CDR3: TGTGCCAGCCTAGGGGCCGGAAACACCATATATTTT. This sequence encodes CASLGAGNTIYF.

This chain links TRBV27 with TRBJ2-1, with D perhaps matching TRBD2 (6 bases). The CDR3 is 14 amino acids. Trimming cost V 4 bases and J 7 bases, with 14 bases left between them. Per the germline V gene, CDR1 is MNHEY and CDR2 is SMNVEV (reference sequence). CDR3 nucleotide sequence: TGTGCCAGCAGTTGGGCGGGACCGTTGAATGAGCAGTTCTTC. Translated: CASSWAGPLNEQFF.

V usage is TRBV5-1 and J usage is TRBJ2-5, with a tentative D call TRBD2 (6 bases). There are 16 residues in the CDR3. Germline V CDR1 and CDR2: SGHRS, YFSETQ. The ends were cut back, 3 bases at V and 1 base at J, with 16 bases in the middle. The CDR3: CASSSGGVRGQETQYF. The CDR3 DNA follows: TGCGCCAGCAGCTCCGGGGGTGTCCGGGGCCAAGAGACCCAGTACTTC.

This chain joins TRBV7-9 and TRBJ1-5; D call uncertain. The CDR3 is 13 amino acids. Trimming left V 1 base short and J 6 bases short, with 7 bases between. Germline loops: CDR1 SEHNR, CDR2 FQNEAQ (reference sequence). The CDR3 sequence is CASSLERVQPQHF. The CDR3 DNA sequence: TGTGCCAGCAGCTTAGAGAGGGTTCAGCCCCAGCATTTT.

This chain joins TRBV13 and TRBJ2-7; the match to TRBD2 covers 7 bases. Germline values: CDR1 PRHDT, CDR2 FYEKMQ (reference sequence). The J segment lost 0 bases and the V segment lost 0 bases, leaving 2 bases of the junction unmatched. CDR3 length: 15 amino acids. The CDR3 nucleotides are TGTGCCAGCAGCTTAGGACGGACTAGCTCCTACGAGCAGTACTTC. Its translation is CASSLGRTSSYEQYF.

The chain recombines TRBV7-3 with TRBJ2-6; weak D call: TRBD1 (6 bases). CDR1 and CDR2 (germline): SGHTA, FQGTGA. The CDR3 extends over 15 amino acids. The V end was cut by 1 base, the J end by 4 bases, with 8 bases between. Written as DNA, the CDR3 is TGTGCCAGCAGCTTAAGTGGGGGCGGGGCCAACGTCCTGACTTTC. This sequence encodes CASSLSGGGANVLTF.

The chain employs TRBV28 and TRBJ1-2; D not resolved. The CDR3 is 15 amino acids. Germline V gene sequence: CDR1 MDHEN, CDR2 SYDVKM. The V end lost 7 bases, the J end lost 0 bases, and 15 bases lay between the germline ends. Here the CDR3 DNA reads TGTGCCAGCATCGGCCCAGCCCGAGCTAACTATGGCTACACCTTC. It encodes CASIGPARANYGYTF.

The gene calls are TRBV10-3 and TRBJ2-1; TRBD1 or TRBD2 may be the D gene (5 bases each). Trimming took 8 bases from V and 9 from J, leaving 17 bases between them. This CDR3 region has 13 residues. CDR1 ENHRY and CDR2 SYGVKD come from the germline V gene. DNA for the CDR3: TGTGCCATCCTACGGGACGGCAATTCTGAGCAGTTCTTC. It codes for CAILRDGNSEQFF.

DNA of the CDR3: TGTGCCAGCAGCCAGCCAGGGGACAGATCCTACGAGCAGTACTTC. Translated, it gives CASSQPGDRSYEQYF. The rearrangement links TRBV4-2 to TRBJ2-7; 7 positions match TRBD1. With V trimmed by 3 bases and J by 1 base, 6 bases remained unmatched. The CDR3 covers 15 residues. Germline V CDR1 and CDR2: LGHNA, YNFKEQ.

The chain employs TRBV5-1 and TRBJ1-1; D uncertain. V gave up 3 bases and J gave up 1 base, with 4 bases separating them. This CDR3 is 12 amino acids long. Germline-derived CDR1 and CDR2 are SGHRS and YFSETQ. The DNA for the CDR3 is TGCGCCAGCAGCTCGGGGAACACTGAAGCTTTCTTT. Protein: CASSSGNTEAFF. The full variable domain, rest sourced from reference TRBV5-1 and TRBJ1-1, is KAGVTQTPRYLIKTRGQQVTLSCSPISGHRSVSWYQQTPGQGLQFLFEYFSETQRNKGNFPGRFSGRQFSNSRSEMNVSTLELGDSALYLCASSSGNTEAFFGQGTRLTVV.

The CDR3 is CASSQSEGNTIYF. CDR3 sequence (DNA): TGTGCCAGCAGCCAATCCGAAGGAAACACCATATATTTT. V and J are TRBV3-1 (or the pseudogene TRBV3-2) and TRBJ1-3; no clear D gene. Germline V gene sequence: CDR1 LGHDT, CDR2 YNNKEL (reference sequence). The CDR3 runs to 13 residues. Deletions cut 2 bases from V and 4 bases from J, with 6 bases between.

This rearrangement joins TRBV5-4 to TRBJ2-4, with D perhaps matching TRBD1 or TRBD2 (6 bases each). This CDR3 has 13 residues. V lost 2 bases and J lost 7, with 10 bases in between. Germline CDR1 and CDR2: SGHNT and YYREEE (reference sequence). The CDR3 region is CASSFGGRNIQYF. DNA of the CDR3: TGTGCCAGCAGCTTCGGGGGCCGGAACATTCAGTACTTC.

The chain couples TRBV4-2 to TRBJ1-5, with D possibly being TRBD1 (6 bases). CDR1 is LGHNA and CDR2 is YNFKEQ in the germline V gene. V was shortened by 4 bases and J by 3 bases, with 22 bases between the two germline ends. The CDR3 runs to 18 residues. CDR3 region: CASSPYLAGGQDNQPQHF. CDR3 in DNA: TGTGCCAGCAGCCCCTACCTTGCGGGGGGGCAGGACAATCAGCCCCAGCATTTT.

The rearrangement uses TRBV21-1 and TRBJ1-2. TRBV21-1 is classified as a pseudogene. There are 15 residues in the CDR3. The DNA for the CDR3 is TGTGCCAGCAGCAAAAGGGCGAGGGGAACCTATGGCTACACCTTC. Translating gives CASSKRARGTYGYTF.

The rearrangement uses TRBV4-2 and TRBJ1-6; 11 bases are a match to TRBD1. From germline, CDR1 is LGHNA and CDR2 YNFKEQ. CDR3 size: 16 residues. V shed 0 bases, J shed 8 bases, and the junction held 3 bases outside the gene matches. CDR3 DNA: TGTGCCAGCAGCCAAGAGCCGGGACAGGGGGATTCACCCCTCCACTTT. As protein: CASSQEPGQGDSPLHF.

CDR3 sequence reads: CASSFSPSDIQYF. The DNA for the CDR3 is TGCGCCAGCAGCTTTTCCCCCTCGGACATTCAGTACTTC. V gene TRBV5-1 combines with J gene TRBJ2-4; D is ambiguous. Germline V gene lookup returns CDR1 SGHRS and CDR2 YFSETQ. Trimming cost V 2 bases and J 8 bases, with 11 bases left between them. The CDR3 consists of 13 residues.

The CDR3 spells CASSSGRTDTQYF. In DNA, the CDR3 is TGTGCCAGCAGCTCGGGACGCACAGATACGCAGTATTTT. The chain uses TRBV12-3 or TRBV12-4 and TRBJ2-3, with D possibly called TRBD1 or TRBD2 (5 bases each). The CDR3 loop spans 13 amino acids. The ends were cut back, 6 bases at V and 1 base at J, with 8 bases in the middle.

V is TRBV3-1 (or the pseudogene TRBV3-2) and J is TRBJ2-3; no clear D. This CDR3 has 14 amino acids. V shed 0 bases and J shed 4 bases, with 8 bases lying between them. Germline values: CDR1 LGHDT, CDR2 YNNKEL (reference sequence). CDR3 bases: TGTGCCAGCAGCCAAGATACGGTGGCAGATACGCAGTATTTT. Translated: CASSQDTVADTQYF.

J is TRBJ1-2 and V is TRBV7-2; the D gene is possibly TRBD1 (5 bases). The CDR3 is made up of 12 amino acids. V was trimmed by 1 base and J by 8 bases, leaving 8 bases between them. Germline V gives CDR1 SGHTA, CDR2 FQGNSA. CDR3 in amino acids: CASSLVRGGYTF. Written as DNA, the CDR3 is TGTGCCAGCAGCTTAGTTCGGGGCGGCTACACCTTC.

The gene calls are TRBV18 and TRBJ1-1; the match to TRBD1 covers 9 bases. The CDR3 length is 17 residues. With 2 bases clipped from V and 1 base from J, the junction kept 8 bases outside the gene matches. Germline CDR1 KGHSH, CDR2 LQKENI. The CDR3, as DNA: TGTGCCAGCTCACCAAACAGGGGGCCCCTTCGGAACACTGAAGCTTTCTTT. Encoded protein: CASSPNRGPLRNTEAFF.

The chain has TRBV10-1 and TRBJ1-1; TRBD1 is a possible D gene (5 bases). The CDR3 has 15 amino acids. The germline CDR1 and CDR2 sequences are WNHNN and SYGVQD (reference sequence). The ends were cut back, 2 bases at V and 5 bases at J, with 15 bases in the middle. The CDR3 region has the DNA TGCGCCAGCAGTGAGGCGGACACCTCGGGGACTGAAGCTTTCTTT. Residues: CASSEADTSGTEAFF.

The genes are TRBV11-2 and TRBJ1-2; possibly TRBD1 for D (5 bases). This CDR3 comprises 15 residues. Germline V lookup: CDR1 SGHAT, CDR2 FQNNGV. Deletions cut 5 bases from V and 5 bases from J, with 18 bases between. The CDR3 coding sequence is TGTGCCAGCAGCCCTCCCAGGGTGGCGTGTTATGGCTACACCTTC. This translates into CASSPPRVACYGYTF.

The chain carries TRBV6-5 and TRBJ1-5; D gene ambiguous. Trimming removed 4 bases at V and 4 bases at J, with 11 bases between. Germline CDR1 reads MNHEY; CDR2 reads SVGAGI. This CDR3 contains 14 residues. CDR3 sequence reads: CASSFGDGNQPQHF. The CDR3 coding sequence is TGTGCCAGCAGTTTTGGAGACGGAAATCAGCCCCAGCATTTT.

The chain joins TRBV28 to TRBJ1-4; TRBD1 agrees at 8 bases. V lost 7 bases, J lost 10 bases, and 8 bases stayed unmatched. Germline CDR1 reads MDHEN; CDR2 reads SYDVKM. The CDR3 is made up of 13 amino acids. CDR3 DNA: TGTGCCAGCACCACCTTGGGACAGGCAAAACTGTTTTTT. Its translation: CASTTLGQAKLFF.

Here the CDR3 DNA reads TGTGCCAGCAGTGGCCAGCGGGGGGGCCTTAGCGAGCAGTACTTC. It specifies CASSGQRGGLSEQYF. The chain recombines TRBV2 with TRBJ2-7; 10 bases are shared with TRBD2. The CDR3 extends over 15 amino acids. V lost 4 bases to trimming and J lost 6 bases; unmatched junction nucleotides: 9. Germline V CDR1 and CDR2: SNHLY, FYNNEI.

J is TRBJ1-5 and V is TRBV30, with D hard to call. Per the germline V gene, CDR1 is GTSNPN and CDR2 is SVGIG (reference sequence). V was clipped by 2 bases and J by 3 bases, with 8 bases between them. The length of the CDR3 is 13 residues. The CDR3 is CAWSQDTNQPQHF. The CDR3 nucleotides read TGTGCCTGGAGTCAAGACACCAATCAGCCCCAGCATTTT.

This rearrangement joins TRBV30 to TRBJ2-5; D assignment may be TRBD1 or TRBD2 (5 bases each). The V end was cut by 1 base, the J end by 7 bases, with 13 bases between. The CDR3 sequence is 13 residues long. Per the germline V gene, CDR1 is GTSNPN and CDR2 is SVGIG (reference sequence). CDR3 sequence reads: CAWSEGRRTTQYF. The CDR3 DNA reads as TGTGCCTGGAGTGAGGGACGGAGGACGACCCAGTACTTC.

The chain recombines TRBV6-2 or TRBV6-3 with TRBJ2-7; perhaps TRBD2 as D (5 bases). With 3 bases removed from V and 7 bases from J, the gap between germline ends came to 19 bases. Per germline, CDR1 MNHEY and CDR2 SVGEGT. The CDR3 extends over 15 amino acids. The CDR3 region has the DNA TGTGCCAGCAGTTATTCCAGGAGGCATCAGCGGGAGCAGTACTTC. Amino acid sequence: CASSYSRRHQREQYF.